What follows are 12 T cell receptor beta chains derived from one specimen sequenced in a study of cytomegalovirus exposure and HLA in healthy donors. In the PCR, 60 Vbeta and 13 Jbeta primers were used. The assay was immunoSEQ multiplex PCR, and TCRdb's table has in-frame clones only and misses some. The sample holds approximately 51,000 clones. Sample: PBMCs. The receptor source for this set is a man aged 40-50 years in good health and CMV-seropositive.

V usage is TRBV5-6 and J usage is TRBJ2-5; 13 bases line up with TRBD2. CDR3 size: 17 residues. Unmatched junction bases numbered 8, after V lost 4 bases and J lost 2 bases. Germline CDR1 is SGHDT and CDR2 is YYEEEE. CDR3 nucleotides: TGTGCCAGCAGCCACCTACAGGGACTAGCGGGGCAAGAGACCCAGTACTTC. This gives the protein CASSHLQGLAGQETQYF.

The chain combines TRBV5-8 with TRBJ2-5; possibly TRBD1 for D (5 bases). TRBJ2-7 explains the end of the DNA better; the J call may be wrong. In germline, CDR1 is SGHTS, CDR2 YDEGEE. The CDR3 extends over 12 amino acids. The CDR3 sequence is CASNLRGDEQYF. The CDR3 bases are TGTGCCAGCAACCTAAGGGGCGACGAGCAGTACTTC.

The V gene is TRBV11-3, the J gene TRBJ2-1; possibly TRBD1 for D (6 bases). The V end was cut by 5 bases, the J end by 5 bases, with 22 bases between. Per the germline V gene, CDR1 is SGHNT and CDR2 is YENEEA. This CDR3 has 17 residues. CDR3 sequence: CASSPGARARKNNEQFF. The CDR3 DNA follows: TGTGCCAGCAGCCCAGGGGCCCGGGCCCGGAAGAACAATGAGCAGTTCTTC.

The V and J genes are TRBV10-3 and TRBJ2-1; possibly TRBD1 for D (5 bases). V lost 4 bases to trimming and J lost 6 bases, with 16 bases between them. CDR1 ENHRY and CDR2 SYGVKD come from the germline V gene. CDR3 length: 15 residues. The CDR3 DNA is TGTGCCATCAGTGGCAGGGATCGCCTGTCCAATGAGCAGTTCTTC. It yields the protein CAISGRDRLSNEQFF.

The chain carries TRBV6-5 and TRBJ2-1; a weak D match, TRBD2 (6 bases). The ends were cut back, 5 bases at V and 7 bases at J, with 12 bases in the middle. The CDR3 extends over 13 amino acids. Germline values: CDR1 MNHEY, CDR2 SVGAGI. This chain's CDR3 is CASSVTSKNEQFF. CDR3 DNA: TGTGCCAGCAGTGTGACTAGTAAAAATGAGCAGTTCTTC.

The chain couples TRBV5-6 to TRBJ2-7, with a weak D call TRBD1 (5 bases). Trimming removed 2 bases at V and 1 base at J, with 7 bases between. Germline lookup yields CDR1 SGHDT and CDR2 YYEEEE. The CDR3 runs to 13 residues. CDR3 sequence (DNA): TGTGCCAGCAGCTTAAGGGGTTCCTACGAGCAGTACTTC. Translation: CASSLRGSYEQYF. The full variable domain, its missing parts supplied by reference TRBV5-6 and TRBJ2-7, is DAGVTQSPTHLIKTRGQQVTLRCSPKSGHDTVSWYQQALGQGPQFIFQYYEEEERQRGNFPDRFSGHQFPNYSSELNVNALLLGDSALYLCASSLRGSYEQYFGPGTRLTVT.

The J gene is TRBJ1-1, the V gene TRBV6-5; possible D gene TRBD1, 6 bases. V lost 0 bases to trimming and J lost 11 bases, with 19 bases between them. Germline loops: CDR1 MNHEY, CDR2 SVGAGI. This CDR3 contains 15 residues. CDR3 in amino acids: CASSYSTVAQGYAFF. In DNA form, the CDR3 reads TGTGCCAGCAGTTACTCGACAGTCGCCCAGGGGTATGCTTTCTTT.

V and J are TRBV4-1 and TRBJ2-7; D perhaps matches TRBD2 (5 bases). Germline V gene lookup returns CDR1 MGHRA and CDR2 YSYEKL. V lost 0 bases and J lost 2, with 11 bases in between. The CDR3 length is 15 residues. Here the CDR3 DNA reads TGCGCCAGCAGCCAAGATACGGGAATCGCCTACGAGCAGTACTTC. Translation: CASSQDTGIAYEQYF.

The chain carries TRBV6-5 and TRBJ1-4; no definite D call. This CDR3 is built from 14 residues. Per germline, CDR1 MNHEY and CDR2 SVGAGI. Trimming took 6 bases from V and 7 from J, leaving 15 bases between them. CDR3 residues: CASSDWARVEKLFF. CDR3 DNA: TGTGCCAGCAGCGATTGGGCGAGAGTTGAAAAACTGTTTTTT.

The chain joins TRBV19 to TRBJ2-2, with TRBD1 identical over 8 bases. V lost 5 bases to trimming and J lost 5 bases; unmatched junction nucleotides: 10. This CDR3 comprises 16 residues. Germline assignment: CDR1 LNHDA and CDR2 SQIVND (reference sequence). This chain's CDR3 is CASSPDRTGRTGELFF. The DNA of the CDR3 is TGTGCCAGTAGTCCGGACCGGACAGGGAGGACCGGGGAGCTGTTTTTT.

The J gene is TRBJ2-7, the V gene TRBV25-1, with D possibly matching TRBD1 (6 bases). The CDR3 sequence is 15 residues long. Trimming cost V 1 base and J 6 bases, with 16 bases left between them. Germline lookup yields CDR1 MGHDK and CDR2 SYGVNS. CDR3 sequence (DNA): TGTGCCAGCAGTGAATTAAACAGGGATGTTTCCGAGCAGTACTTC. Its translation is CASSELNRDVSEQYF.

The rearrangement links TRBV27 to TRBJ2-7; D is unclear. Trimming stripped 6 bases from V and 0 bases from J, with 6 bases between. The CDR3 has 12 residues. Germline CDR1 and CDR2: MNHEY and SMNVEV (reference sequence). The CDR3 DNA is TGTGCCAGCAGCCCTCCCTCCTACGAGCAGTACTTC. Translated: CASSPPSYEQYF.